Reported below is one T cell receptor (beta chain). Clones were sequenced by immunoSEQ multiplex PCR, and TCRdb holds only the in-frame ones, with some missing. The sample has tens of thousands of clones; roughly 84% are singletons. The data belong to a study of control samples from healthy donors and cancer patients. V trimming: 2 bases; J trimming: 4 bases; junction bases outside the gene matches: 6. CDR3 length: 16 residues. Germline V lookup: CDR1 SGDLS, CDR2 YYNGEE. This sequence originates from a man aged 45-65 years in good health. This chain uses TRBV9 with TRBJ2-2, with 9 bases matching TRBD2. Sequencing was performed on blood. CDR3 in amino acids: CASSVRLAGITGELFF. The CDR3 DNA sequence: TGTGCCAGCAGCGTGAGGCTAGCGGGGATCACCGGGGAGCTGTTTTTT.